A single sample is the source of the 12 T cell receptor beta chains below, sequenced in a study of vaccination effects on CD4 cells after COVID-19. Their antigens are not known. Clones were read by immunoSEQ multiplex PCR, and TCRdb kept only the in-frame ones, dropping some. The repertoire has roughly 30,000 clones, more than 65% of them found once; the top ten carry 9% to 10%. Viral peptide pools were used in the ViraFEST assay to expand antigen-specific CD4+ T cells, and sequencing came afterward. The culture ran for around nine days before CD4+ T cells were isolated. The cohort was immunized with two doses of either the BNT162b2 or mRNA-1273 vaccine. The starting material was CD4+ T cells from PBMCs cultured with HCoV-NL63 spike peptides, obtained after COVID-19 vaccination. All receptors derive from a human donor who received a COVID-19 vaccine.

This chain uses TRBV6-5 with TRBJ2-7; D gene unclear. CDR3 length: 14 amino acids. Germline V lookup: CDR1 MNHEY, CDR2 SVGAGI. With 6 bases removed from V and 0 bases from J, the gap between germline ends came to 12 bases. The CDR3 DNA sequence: TGTGCCAGCAGGGGTGATAGGCCCTCCTACGAGCAGTACTTC. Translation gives CASRGDRPSYEQYF.

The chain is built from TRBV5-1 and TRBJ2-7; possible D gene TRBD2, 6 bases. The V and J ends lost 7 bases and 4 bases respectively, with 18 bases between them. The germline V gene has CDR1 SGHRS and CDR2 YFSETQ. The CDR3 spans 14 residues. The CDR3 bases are TGCGCCAGCGGCCGGGACTCGGTCGGATACGAGCAGTACTTC. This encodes CASGRDSVGYEQYF.

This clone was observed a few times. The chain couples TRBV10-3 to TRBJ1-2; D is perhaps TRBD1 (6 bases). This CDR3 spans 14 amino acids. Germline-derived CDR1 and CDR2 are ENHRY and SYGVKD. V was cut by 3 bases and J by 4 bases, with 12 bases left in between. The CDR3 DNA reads TGTGCCATCAGTGAACCGGACAGCTCCTATGGCTACACCTTC. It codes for CAISEPDSSYGYTF.

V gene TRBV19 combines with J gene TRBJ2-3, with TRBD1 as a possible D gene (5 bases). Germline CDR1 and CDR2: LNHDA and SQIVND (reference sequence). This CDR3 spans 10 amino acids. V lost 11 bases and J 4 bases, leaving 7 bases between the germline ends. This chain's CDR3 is CASRADTQYF. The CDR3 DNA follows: TGTGCCTCCAGGGCAGATACGCAGTATTTT.

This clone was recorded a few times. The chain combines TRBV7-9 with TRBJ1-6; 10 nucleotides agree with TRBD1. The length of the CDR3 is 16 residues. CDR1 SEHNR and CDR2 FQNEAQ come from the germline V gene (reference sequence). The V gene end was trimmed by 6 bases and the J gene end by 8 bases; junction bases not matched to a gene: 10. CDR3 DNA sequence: TGTGCCAGCAGGATGGACCTGGGACAGGGGTATTCACCCCTCCACTTT. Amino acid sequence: CASRMDLGQGYSPLHF.

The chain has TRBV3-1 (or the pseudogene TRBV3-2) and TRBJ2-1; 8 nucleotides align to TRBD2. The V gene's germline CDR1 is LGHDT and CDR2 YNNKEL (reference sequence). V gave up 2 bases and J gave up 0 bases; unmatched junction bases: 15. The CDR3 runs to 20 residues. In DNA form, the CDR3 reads TGTGCCAGCAGCCAACAGAGCTGGCTAGCGGGTCATAGCTCCTACAATGAGCAGTTCTTC. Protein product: CASSQQSWLAGHSSYNEQFF.

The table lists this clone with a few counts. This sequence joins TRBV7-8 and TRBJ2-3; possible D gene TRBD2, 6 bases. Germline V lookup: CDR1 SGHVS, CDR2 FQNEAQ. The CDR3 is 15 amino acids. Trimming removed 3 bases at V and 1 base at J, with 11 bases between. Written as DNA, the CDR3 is TGTGCCAGCAGCTTCAGACTAGATGGCACAGATACGCAGTATTTT. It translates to CASSFRLDGTDTQYF.

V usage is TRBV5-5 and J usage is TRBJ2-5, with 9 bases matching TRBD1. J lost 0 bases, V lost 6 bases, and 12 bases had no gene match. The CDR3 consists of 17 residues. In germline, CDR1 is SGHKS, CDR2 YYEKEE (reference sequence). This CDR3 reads CASNIEPGQGYQETQYF. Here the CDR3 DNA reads TGTGCCAGCAACATTGAACCGGGACAGGGATACCAAGAGACCCAGTACTTC.

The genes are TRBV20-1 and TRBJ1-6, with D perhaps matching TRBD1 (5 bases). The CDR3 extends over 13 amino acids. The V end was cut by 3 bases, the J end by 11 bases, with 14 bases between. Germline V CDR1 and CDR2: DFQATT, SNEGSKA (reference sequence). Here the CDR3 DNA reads TGCAGTGCTAGTTTGTTGGGACTCGCACCCCTCCACTTT. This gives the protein CSASLLGLAPLHF.

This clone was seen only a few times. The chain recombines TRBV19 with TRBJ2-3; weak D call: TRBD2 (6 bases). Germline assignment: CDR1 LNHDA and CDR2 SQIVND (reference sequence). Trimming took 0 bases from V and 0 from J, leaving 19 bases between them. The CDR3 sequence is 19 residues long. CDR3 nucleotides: TGTGCCAGTAGTATAGATCGCCTCGGAGCGGGCAGAAGCACAGATACGCAGTATTTT. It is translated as CASSIDRLGAGRSTDTQYF.

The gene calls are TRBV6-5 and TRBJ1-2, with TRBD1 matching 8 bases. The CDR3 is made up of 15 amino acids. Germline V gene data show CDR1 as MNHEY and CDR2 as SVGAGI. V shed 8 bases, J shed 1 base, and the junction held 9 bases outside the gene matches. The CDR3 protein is CASFNRDRRNYGYTF. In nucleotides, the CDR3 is TGTGCCAGCTTTAACCGGGACAGGCGTAACTATGGCTACACCTTC.

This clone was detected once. The CDR3 DNA reads as TGTGCCAGCAGCAAACGGAGGGGGCACCATGCAACTAATGAAAAACTGTTTTTT. It translates to CASSKRRGHHATNEKLFF. The chain joins TRBV21-1 to TRBJ1-4; TRBD1 was called by the table and not checked on the DNA. TRBV21-1 is a pseudogene. This CDR3 is 18 amino acids long.